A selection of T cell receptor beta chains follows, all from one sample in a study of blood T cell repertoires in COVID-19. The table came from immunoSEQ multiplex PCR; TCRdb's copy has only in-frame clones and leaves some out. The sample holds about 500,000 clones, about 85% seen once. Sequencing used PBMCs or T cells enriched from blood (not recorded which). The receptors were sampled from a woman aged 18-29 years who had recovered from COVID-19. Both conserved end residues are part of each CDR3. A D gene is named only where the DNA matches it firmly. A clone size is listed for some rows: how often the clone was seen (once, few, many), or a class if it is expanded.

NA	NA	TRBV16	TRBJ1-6	TGTGCCAGCAGCCAATCGGAAGGGAGTCCCCTCCACTTT	CASSQSEGSPLHF
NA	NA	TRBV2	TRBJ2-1	TGTGCCAGCAGTGAGTACCAGGGTTCCTACAATGAGCAGTTCTTC	CASSEYQGSYNEQFF
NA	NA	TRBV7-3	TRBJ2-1	TGTGCCAGCAGCTTAGGGGCCCCCGGTGAGCAGTTCTTC	CASSLGAPGEQFF
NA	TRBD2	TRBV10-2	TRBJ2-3	TGCGCCAGCACCCCCGGACTAGCGGGGGCCTGGGGCACAGATACGCAGTATTTT	CASTPGLAGAWGTDTQYF
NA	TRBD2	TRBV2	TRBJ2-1	TGTGCCAGCAGGGCGGGACTAGCGAGATACAATGAGCAGTTCTTC	CASRAGLARYNEQFF
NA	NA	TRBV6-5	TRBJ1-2	TGTGCCAGCAACCACCGGGACAAAAACTATGGCTACACCTTC	CASNHRDKNYGYTF
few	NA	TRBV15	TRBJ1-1	TGTGCCACCAGCCCGATCAGGGGGAACACTGAAGCTTTCTTT	CATSPIRGNTEAFF
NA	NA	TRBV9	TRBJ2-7	TGTGCCAGCAGCGGGGGGGAGGCAGGTACCTACGAGCAGTACTTC	CASSGGEAGTYEQYF
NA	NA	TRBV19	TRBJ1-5	TGTGCCAGTAGTATCTGGAGCAGGGATCAGCCCCAGCATTTT	CASSIWSRDQPQHF
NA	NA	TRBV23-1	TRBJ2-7	TGCGCCAGCAGGTTCCGACAGCCTCTGGGCTACGAGCAGTACTTC	CASRFRQPLGYEQYF
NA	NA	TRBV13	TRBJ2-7	TGTGCCAGCAGCTTCGAGGTGGCACCCTCCTACGAGCAGTACTTC	CASSFEVAPSYEQYF
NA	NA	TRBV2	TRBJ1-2	TGTGCCAGCAAATTGGGCACCGCCACCTCCTATGGCTACACCTTC	CASKLGTATSYGYTF
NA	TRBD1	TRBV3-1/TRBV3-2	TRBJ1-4	TGTGCCAGCAGCCAATTTAGTATCCGGGACAGGGGTGGAAAACTGTTTTTT	CASSQFSIRDRGGKLFF
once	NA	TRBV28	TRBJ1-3	TGTGCCAGCAGTTTTCCAGGGAACGGAAACACCATATATTTT	CASSFPGNGNTIYF
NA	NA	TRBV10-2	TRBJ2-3	TGCGCCAGCATAGCGACCGAAACAGATACGCAGTATTTT	CASIATETDTQYF
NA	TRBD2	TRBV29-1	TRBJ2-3	TGCAGCGTGGGGGGGGGACTAGCGAGCACAGATACGCAGTATTTT	CSVGGGLASTDTQYF